A selection of T cell receptor beta chains follows, all from one sample in a study of shared clonotypes between healthy human individuals. Sequenced by immunoSEQ multiplex PCR; TCRdb stores in-frame clones only, minus some. Seen here are roughly 2,500,000 clones, 80% to 95% observed once, and the top ten hold more than 0.35%. The sequenced sample consisted of naive CD4+ T cells from PBMCs. The source of these receptors is a man between 18 and 29 years old in good health. Some clones in this sample may be carry-over from other donors' samples. CDR3s include the opening cysteine and the closing phenylalanine or tryptophan. The order of the fields is V gene, clone size, CDR3 length, J gene, D gene, CDR3 DNA, CDR3 protein. A D gene is named only where the DNA matches it firmly. Size is stated for part of the rows, as once, few or many counts, or as a class when the clone is expanded.

v_call: TRBV5-1; clone_size: once; cdr3_length: 15; j_call: TRBJ2-3; d_call: TRBD2; cdr3_nt: TGCGCCAGCAGCTTGCGCGGGGGGGACACAGATACGCAGTATTTT; cdr3_aa: CASSLRGGDTDTQYF
v_call: TRBV13; clone_size: once; cdr3_length: 15; j_call: TRBJ2-2; d_call: .; cdr3_nt: TGTGCCAGCAGCTTAGAGGGATTAGCCACCGGGGAGCTGTTTTTT; cdr3_aa: CASSLEGLATGELFF
v_call: TRBV5-1; clone_size: .; cdr3_length: 14; j_call: TRBJ1-5; d_call: .; cdr3_nt: TGCGCCAGCAGCCCAGGGTTGCCCGATCAGCCCCAGCATTTT; cdr3_aa: CASSPGLPDQPQHF
v_call: TRBV30; clone_size: .; cdr3_length: 13; j_call: TRBJ2-7; d_call: .; cdr3_nt: TGTGCCTGGAGTGTAAACCTCTCCTACGAGCAGTACTTC; cdr3_aa: CAWSVNLSYEQYF
v_call: TRBV7-2; clone_size: .; cdr3_length: 15; j_call: TRBJ1-2; d_call: .; cdr3_nt: TGTGCCAGCAGCTTAGGCCTTGGAATCCGGTATGGCTACACCTTC; cdr3_aa: CASSLGLGIRYGYTF
v_call: TRBV5-1; clone_size: once; cdr3_length: 12; j_call: TRBJ1-4; d_call: .; cdr3_nt: TGCGCCAGCAGCTTAGGGAATGAAAAACTGTTTTTT; cdr3_aa: CASSLGNEKLFF
v_call: TRBV10-3; clone_size: .; cdr3_length: 14; j_call: TRBJ2-5; d_call: .; cdr3_nt: TGTGCCATCGGGGGAGGCCGAACTCAAGAGACCCAGTACTTC; cdr3_aa: CAIGGGRTQETQYF
v_call: TRBV5-1; clone_size: .; cdr3_length: 17; j_call: TRBJ1-3; d_call: TRBD1; cdr3_nt: TGCGCCAGCAGCGATCCGGGACAGGGCTTTTTTGGAAACACCATATATTTT; cdr3_aa: CASSDPGQGFFGNTIYF
v_call: TRBV18; clone_size: .; cdr3_length: 17; j_call: TRBJ2-3; d_call: .; cdr3_nt: TGTGCCAGCTCACCACTAGCGGCCAGTGGCAGCACAGATACGCAGTATTTT; cdr3_aa: CASSPLAASGSTDTQYF
v_call: TRBV5-8; clone_size: .; cdr3_length: 14; j_call: TRBJ1-1; d_call: .; cdr3_nt: TGTGCCAGCAGCCGCCGACAGAGGAACACTGAAGCTTTCTTT; cdr3_aa: CASSRRQRNTEAFF
v_call: TRBV7-2; clone_size: .; cdr3_length: 18; j_call: TRBJ2-1; d_call: .; cdr3_nt: TGTGCCAGCAGCTTCCATTGGGCAGGGACTGGAGACTACAATGAGCAGTTCTTC; cdr3_aa: CASSFHWAGTGDYNEQFF
v_call: TRBV5-1; clone_size: .; cdr3_length: 14; j_call: TRBJ2-3; d_call: .; cdr3_nt: TGCGCCAGCAGCTTGTGGGGATTCACAGATACGCAGTATTTT; cdr3_aa: CASSLWGFTDTQYF
v_call: TRBV6-1; clone_size: .; cdr3_length: 16; j_call: TRBJ2-5; d_call: .; cdr3_nt: TGTGCCAGCAGTGAAAGTGGGTCAGGAAGGACAGAGACCCAGTACTTC; cdr3_aa: CASSESGSGRTETQYF
v_call: TRBV5-1; clone_size: .; cdr3_length: 15; j_call: TRBJ1-3; d_call: .; cdr3_nt: TGCGCCAGCAGCTTCGTGGGACGGGCTGGAAACACCATATATTTT; cdr3_aa: CASSFVGRAGNTIYF
v_call: TRBV28; clone_size: .; cdr3_length: 15; j_call: TRBJ2-7; d_call: TRBD2; cdr3_nt: TGTGCCAGCAGTTTAATAGCGGGAGTGATCGACGAGCAGTACTTC; cdr3_aa: CASSLIAGVIDEQYF
v_call: TRBV6-6; clone_size: .; cdr3_length: 14; j_call: TRBJ2-5; d_call: .; cdr3_nt: TGTGCCAGCAGTTACGGGGCGACTCTGGAGACCCAGTACTTC; cdr3_aa: CASSYGATLETQYF
v_call: TRBV29-1; clone_size: .; cdr3_length: 18; j_call: TRBJ2-1; d_call: TRBD2; cdr3_nt: TGCAGCGTTGAAGAGGAGCTAGCGGGAGGCCGCGCCTACAATGAGCAGTTCTTC; cdr3_aa: CSVEEELAGGRAYNEQFF
v_call: TRBV5-1; clone_size: .; cdr3_length: 17; j_call: TRBJ2-3; d_call: TRBD2; cdr3_nt: TGCGCCAGCAGCTTGGTAGTGGGACTAGTATTCACAGATACGCAGTATTTT; cdr3_aa: CASSLVVGLVFTDTQYF
v_call: TRBV10-3; clone_size: few; cdr3_length: 17; j_call: TRBJ2-3; d_call: TRBD2; cdr3_nt: TGTGCCACCCAAAAACTAGCGGTCAGGTGGAACACAGATACGCAGTATTTT; cdr3_aa: CATQKLAVRWNTDTQYF
v_call: TRBV7-9; clone_size: .; cdr3_length: 16; j_call: TRBJ1-2; d_call: .; cdr3_nt: TGTGCCAGCAGCCCAGGACACAGGAGACAGCATTATGGCTACACCTTC; cdr3_aa: CASSPGHRRQHYGYTF
v_call: TRBV28; clone_size: .; cdr3_length: 15; j_call: TRBJ1-4; d_call: .; cdr3_nt: TGTGCCAGCACTACGGGTGGGCCTCCTAATGAAGAACTGTTTTTT; cdr3_aa: CASTTGGPPNEELFF
v_call: TRBV1; clone_size: .; cdr3_length: 14; j_call: TRBJ2-7; d_call: .; cdr3_nt: TGCACCAGCAGCTCTTATCAGGGAGCGGGCGAGCAGTACTTC; cdr3_aa: CTSSSYQGAGEQYF
v_call: TRBV18; clone_size: .; cdr3_length: 15; j_call: TRBJ2-7; d_call: TRBD2; cdr3_nt: TGTGCCAGCTCACCTATTAGCGGGAGGGCCGACGAGCAGTACTTC; cdr3_aa: CASSPISGRADEQYF
v_call: TRBV5-1; clone_size: once; cdr3_length: 14; j_call: TRBJ2-7; d_call: .; cdr3_nt: TGCGCCAGCAGCGTTGGCTCGGGATCCTACGAGCAGTACTTC; cdr3_aa: CASSVGSGSYEQYF
v_call: TRBV18; clone_size: once; cdr3_length: 14; j_call: TRBJ1-4; d_call: TRBD1; cdr3_nt: TGTGCCAGCAATCTGGACAGGGGGAGTGAAAAACTGTTTTTT; cdr3_aa: CASNLDRGSEKLFF
v_call: TRBV28; clone_size: .; cdr3_length: 13; j_call: TRBJ2-7; d_call: .; cdr3_nt: TGTGCCAGCAAACCACAAAACTCCTACGAGCAGTACTTC; cdr3_aa: CASKPQNSYEQYF
v_call: TRBV28; clone_size: .; cdr3_length: 15; j_call: TRBJ2-1; d_call: .; cdr3_nt: TGTGCCAGCAGTCCCTCGGGGGCGAAATACAATGAGCAGTTCTTC; cdr3_aa: CASSPSGAKYNEQFF
v_call: TRBV19; clone_size: .; cdr3_length: 14; j_call: TRBJ1-1; d_call: .; cdr3_nt: TGTGCCAGTAGTATAGTCGGGGGAAACACTGAAGCTTTCTTT; cdr3_aa: CASSIVGGNTEAFF
v_call: TRBV7-2; clone_size: .; cdr3_length: 14; j_call: TRBJ2-5; d_call: .; cdr3_nt: TGTGCCAGCAGCTTATGGTGGAAGGAAGAGACCCAGTACTTC; cdr3_aa: CASSLWWKEETQYF
v_call: TRBV7-2; clone_size: .; cdr3_length: 14; j_call: TRBJ1-1; d_call: .; cdr3_nt: TGTGCCAGCAGCTTACAGGGTATGAACACTGAAGCTTTCTTT; cdr3_aa: CASSLQGMNTEAFF